One and the same sample provided the 25 T cell receptor beta chains below, sequenced in a study of T cell responses to AZD1222 COVID-19 vaccine. Profiling relied on immunoSEQ multiplex PCR, and the TCRdb table lists in-frame clones only, not all of them. Here the sample spans about 220,000 clones, about 92% being singletons. The material was peripheral blood, obtained on day 0 of MenACWY control vaccination. The receptors originated from an adult in good health.

With regard to this clone: The sample holds other DNA sequences that translate to the same CDR3. The genes are TRBV29-1 and TRBJ1-3; unclear D gene. The CDR3 runs to 15 residues. The ends were cut back, 3 bases at V and 0 bases at J, with 12 bases in the middle. Germline values: CDR1 SQVTM, CDR2 ANQGSEA. The CDR3: CSVETGRSSGNTIYF. The CDR3 region has the DNA TGCAGCGTTGAGACGGGCCGAAGCTCTGGAAACACCATATATTTT.

The chain joins TRBV19 to TRBJ2-5; 7 bases match TRBD1. The CDR3 length is 15 residues. The germline CDR1 and CDR2 sequences are LNHDA and SQIVND (reference sequence). V lost 6 bases and J lost 2; bases outside the gene matches: 9. The CDR3 is CASRLQGRLQETQYF. The CDR3 region has the DNA TGTGCCAGTAGATTACAGGGGAGATTGCAAGAGACCCAGTACTTC. Supplemented by reference TRBV19 and TRBJ2-5, the full variable domain reads DGGITQSPKYLFRKEGQNVTLSCEQNLNHDAMYWYRQDPGQGLRLIYYSQIVNDFQKGDIAEGYSVSREKKESFPLTVTSAQKNPTAFYLCASRLQGRLQETQYFGPGTRLLVL.

The chain employs TRBV4-2 and TRBJ1-4; 9 nucleotides line up with TRBD1. Germline V CDR1 and CDR2: LGHNA, YNFKEQ. CDR3 length equals 14 residues. J lost 5 bases, V lost 4 bases, and 2 bases had no gene match. The CDR3 here is CASSLGQGNEKLFF. The CDR3 nucleotides are TGTGCCAGCAGCCTCGGACAGGGGAATGAAAAACTGTTTTTT.

The V call is TRBV6-6, the J call TRBJ2-5; D could derive from TRBD1 or TRBD2 (5 bases each). V dropped 7 bases and J dropped 3 bases, with 12 bases sitting between them. The CDR3 has 13 amino acids. Germline V gene lookup returns CDR1 MNHNY and CDR2 SVGAGI (reference sequence). CDR3 region: CASKGPTKETQYF. CDR3 coding DNA: TGTGCCAGCAAGGGACCGACGAAAGAGACCCAGTACTTC.

In its sample, this clone was seen once. The J gene is TRBJ1-4, the V gene TRBV3-1 (or the pseudogene TRBV3-2); tentatively, D is TRBD1 (5 bases). The ends were cut back, 4 bases at V and 8 bases at J, with 14 bases in the middle. This CDR3 spans 14 amino acids. CDR1 and CDR2 (germline): LGHDT, YNNKEL (reference sequence). In nucleotides, the CDR3 is TGTGCCAGCAGCCTACAGGTTGCCGAAGAAAAACTGTTTTTT. As protein: CASSLQVAEEKLFF.

CDR3 nucleotides: TGTGCCAGCTCACCTAGGACTAGCGGTTACGAGGGGGAGACCCAGTACTTC. Translation: CASSPRTSGYEGETQYF. J is TRBJ2-5 and V is TRBV18; TRBD2 matches 10 bases. Germline CDR1 KGHSH, CDR2 LQKENI. The V gene end was trimmed by 3 bases and the J gene end by 5 bases; junction bases not matched to a gene: 12. The CDR3 length is 17 residues.

The chain joins TRBV7-9 to TRBJ1-2; 8 nucleotides agree with TRBD1. Trimming at V came to 5 bases and at J to 5 bases, leaving 7 bases not matched to a gene. The CDR3 length is 14 residues. Germline V lookup: CDR1 SEHNR, CDR2 FQNEAQ (reference sequence). This CDR3 is CASSLTGVFYGYTF. CDR3 DNA sequence: TGTGCCAGCAGCCTGACAGGGGTTTTTTATGGCTACACCTTC.

The CDR3 DNA sequence: TGTGCCAGCAGCTCCCTCGGAGACACCCTCTCTGGGGCCAACGTCCTGACTTTC. Translating gives CASSSLGDTLSGANVLTF. The genes are TRBV9 and TRBJ2-6; D gene unclear. Germline V gives CDR1 SGDLS, CDR2 YYNGEE. The V and J ends lost 4 bases and 0 bases respectively, with 17 bases between them. The CDR3 covers 18 residues.

The chain uses TRBV7-9 and TRBJ1-1, with a tentative D call TRBD1 (5 bases). The length of the CDR3 is 16 residues. In germline, CDR1 is SEHNR, CDR2 FQNEAQ (reference sequence). The ends were cut back, 6 bases at V and 4 bases at J, with 21 bases in the middle. The CDR3 is CASSSPGTGRSTEAFF. CDR3 nucleotide sequence: TGTGCCAGCAGTTCGCCTGGAACGGGGCGGAGCACTGAAGCTTTCTTT.

The chain employs TRBV2 and TRBJ1-4; D gene unclear. Trimming removed 8 bases from V and 5 bases from J, with 6 bases in between. CDR1 and CDR2 from the germline V gene are SNHLY and FYNNEI. The CDR3 has 11 amino acids. CDR3 amino acids: CASGINEKLFF. CDR3 coding DNA: TGTGCCAGCGGGATCAATGAAAAACTGTTTTTT. Full variable domain (rest looked up from reference TRBV2 and TRBJ1-4): EPEVTQTPSHQVTQMGQEVILRCVPISNHLYFYWYRQILGQKVEFLVSFYNNEISEKSEIFDDQFSVERPDGSNFTLKIRSTKLEDSAMYFCASGINEKLFFGSGTQLSVL.

V usage is TRBV7-9 and J usage is TRBJ1-2, with D hard to call. Germline assignment: CDR1 SEHNR and CDR2 FQNEAQ (reference sequence). V lost 2 bases, J lost 0 bases, and 4 bases lay in between. CDR3 length equals 13 residues. The CDR3 nucleotides are TGTGCCAGCAGCTTATCGGCTAACTATGGCTACACCTTC. It specifies CASSLSANYGYTF.

This chain links TRBV5-4 with TRBJ1-1; perhaps TRBD1 as D (6 bases). CDR3 length: 12 residues. Germline lookup yields CDR1 SGHNT and CDR2 YYREEE (reference sequence). Trimming removed 0 bases from V and 8 bases from J, with 8 bases in between. CDR3 sequence: CASSLGTVEAFF. In DNA, the CDR3 is TGTGCCAGCAGCTTGGGGACAGTAGAAGCTTTCTTT.

This clone was detected a few times. The chain carries TRBV7-9 and TRBJ2-1; possible D gene TRBD1, 6 bases. The CDR3 contains 15 residues. The germline V and J ends were trimmed by 2 bases and 2 bases, with 10 bases remaining between them. Germline V CDR1 and CDR2: SEHNR, FQNEAQ (reference sequence). Here the CDR3 reads CASSLRSGAYNEQFF. The CDR3 nucleotides read TGTGCCAGCAGCTTACGGTCAGGGGCCTACAATGAGCAGTTCTTC. The entire variable domain, with the rest obtained from reference TRBV7-9 and TRBJ2-1, is as follows: DTGVSQNPRHKITKRGQNVTFRCDPISEHNRLYWYRQTLGQGPEFLTYFQNEAQLEKSRLLSDRFSAERPKGSFSTLEIQRTEQGDSAMYLCASSLRSGAYNEQFFGPGTRLTVL.

The rearrangement links TRBV9 to TRBJ2-5; D might be TRBD1 (6 bases). CDR1 and CDR2 from the germline V gene are SGDLS and YYNGEE. This CDR3 has 15 residues. V lost 4 bases and J lost 3, with 16 bases in between. The CDR3 bases are TGTGCCAGCAGCACCCTGACAGGATCGGAAGAGACCCAGTACTTC. As protein: CASSTLTGSEETQYF.

The chain recombines TRBV24-1 with TRBJ1-5; tentative D call: TRBD1 (5 bases). V lost 7 bases to trimming and J lost 7 bases, with 19 bases between them. Germline-derived CDR1 and CDR2 are KGHDR and SFDVKD. The CDR3 is 15 amino acids. The CDR3 spells CATRARAVWIQPQHF. The CDR3 DNA reads TGTGCCACCAGGGCCAGGGCGGTTTGGATACAGCCCCAGCATTTT.

The chain joins TRBV24-1 to TRBJ1-4, with a weak D call TRBD1 (5 bases). Trimming shortened V by 7 bases and J by 3 bases, and 8 bases separated the two germline ends. The CDR3 totals 13 residues. Germline loops: CDR1 KGHDR, CDR2 SFDVKD. CDR3 region: CATRLGANEKLFF. The DNA for the CDR3 is TGTGCCACCAGATTGGGGGCTAATGAAAAACTGTTTTTT.

The chain combines TRBV28 with TRBJ2-7; TRBD2 aligns across 7 bases. Looked up from germline, CDR1 is MDHEN and CDR2 is SYDVKM. With 6 bases clipped from V and 0 bases from J, the junction kept 11 bases outside the gene matches. The CDR3 contains 16 residues. CDR3 loop: CASSPLTSAVSYEQYF. The CDR3 DNA reads TGTGCCAGCAGCCCCTTAACTAGCGCCGTCTCCTACGAGCAGTACTTC. Based on the CDR3 plus reference TRBV28 and TRBJ2-7, the full variable domain is DVKVTQSSRYLVKRTGEKVFLECVQDMDHENMFWYRQDPGLGLRLIYFSYDVKMKEKGDIPEGYSVSREKKERFSLILESASTNQTSMYLCASSPLTSAVSYEQYFGPGTRLTVT.

The rearrangement links TRBV2 to TRBJ1-1; D gene unclear. The germline CDR1 and CDR2 sequences are SNHLY and FYNNEI. V shed 1 base and J shed 7 bases, with 10 bases lying between them. The CDR3 runs to 13 residues. CDR3 DNA: TGTGCCAGCAGTGAAGAGATAGGTTTTGAAGCTTTCTTT. Residues: CASSEEIGFEAFF.

V gene TRBV7-2 combines with J gene TRBJ1-2, with D possibly matching TRBD1 (6 bases). The germline V gene encodes CDR1 SGHTA and CDR2 FQGNSA. This CDR3 contains 14 residues. With 3 bases removed from V and 4 bases from J, the gap between germline ends came to 12 bases. Here the CDR3 reads CASSFPGTSYGYTF. Here the CDR3 DNA reads TGTGCCAGCAGCTTCCCCGGGACAAGCTATGGCTACACCTTC.

About this clone itself: The same CDR3 can be traced to other DNA sequences in this sample. The chain employs TRBV30 and TRBJ1-1; no definite D call. Trimming stripped 5 bases from V and 1 base from J, with 2 bases between. Germline CDR1 reads GTSNPN; CDR2 reads SVGIG (reference sequence). CDR3 length: 10 amino acids. CDR3 amino acids: CAWSNTEAFF. CDR3 in DNA: TGTGCCTGGTCGAACACTGAAGCTTTCTTT.

The chain recombines TRBV12-3 or TRBV12-4 with TRBJ1-5; 7 positions match TRBD1. CDR3 length equals 11 residues. V dropped 5 bases and J dropped 11; count of bases not matched to a gene: 3. CDR3 residues: CASSAQGAQHF. CDR3 in DNA: TGTGCCAGCAGTGCCCAGGGGGCCCAGCATTTT.

The chain uses TRBV7-6 and TRBJ2-5, with D tentatively TRBD1 (5 bases). Germline V gives CDR1 SGHVS, CDR2 FNYEAQ. CDR3 length: 12 amino acids. V dropped 4 bases and J dropped 7 bases, with 10 bases sitting between them. The CDR3 bases are TGTGCCAGCAGCTCAACAGGTGGGACCCAGTACTTC. Translating it yields CASSSTGGTQYF.

CDR3 residues: CASSVSRGANVLTF. The CDR3 DNA sequence: TGTGCCAGCAGCGTGTCGCGGGGGGCCAACGTCCTGACTTTC. V is TRBV5-4 and J is TRBJ2-6; no clear D. V was trimmed by 4 bases and J by 4 bases, leaving 9 bases between them. The CDR3 has 14 residues. The germline V gene has CDR1 SGHNT and CDR2 YYREEE (reference sequence).

In regard to this clone: Other DNA sequences in this specimen translate into the identical CDR3. V is TRBV18 and J is TRBJ1-5, with a tentative D call TRBD1 (5 bases). This CDR3 is built from 13 residues. Per the germline V gene, CDR1 is KGHSH and CDR2 is LQKENI. Trimming took 3 bases from V and 4 from J, leaving 7 bases between them. CDR3 DNA: TGTGCCAGCTCACCTGACAGTAATCAGCCCCAGCATTTT. Its protein product is CASSPDSNQPQHF. Filled out from reference TRBV18 and TRBJ1-5, the complete variable domain reads NAGVMQNPRHLVRRRGQEARLRCSPMKGHSHVYWYRQLPEEGLKFMVYLQKENIIDESGMPKERFSAEFPKEGPSILRIQQVVRGDSAAYFCASSPDSNQPQHFGDGTRLSIL.

This rearrangement joins TRBV5-1 to TRBJ1-1; TRBD1 might be the D (6 bases). The CDR3 is made up of 16 amino acids. Trimming shortened V by 3 bases and J by 1 base, and 16 bases separated the two germline ends. CDR1 and CDR2 (germline): SGHRS, YFSETQ. The CDR3 DNA reads as TGCGCCAGCAGCTCCCACCCCGGGACACCGAACACTGAAGCTTTCTTT. Amino acids: CASSSHPGTPNTEAFF.